Below are 17 T cell receptor beta chains sequenced from a single sample in a study of cytomegalovirus exposure and HLA in healthy donors listed by TCRdb under 2017. Libraries were made using the immunoSEQ multiplex PCR assay. A mixture of 60 forward primers for TCR Vbeta segments and 13 reverse primers for TCR Jbeta segments was used in the multiplex PCR. TCRdb retrieved this table from immuneACCESS and kept in-frame rearrangements only. Not all clones are present; in checked studies, unresolved V genes account for under half, and no reason is known for the remainder. Present in this sample are some 140,000 clones, around three quarters of which were seen just once. The ten top clones hold 3% to 3.5% of the sample. The source material was PBMCs. The source is a man in his forties in good health and CMV-seronegative.

The CDR3 bases are TGTGCCAGTAGTATTTGGGCAGGGGCGGACACTGAAGCTTTCTTT. Amino acids: CASSIWAGADTEAFF. The V gene is TRBV19, the J gene TRBJ1-1, with D maybe TRBD1 (6 bases). With 3 bases removed from V and 3 bases from J, the gap between germline ends came to 14 bases. Germline-derived CDR1 and CDR2 are LNHDA and SQIVND (reference sequence). The CDR3 totals 15 residues.

The J gene is TRBJ2-2, the V gene TRBV27, with 9 nucleotides matching TRBD1. This CDR3 comprises 16 residues. V shed 3 bases, J shed 5 bases, and the junction held 7 bases outside the gene matches. Germline values: CDR1 MNHEY, CDR2 SMNVEV (reference sequence). CDR3 coding DNA: TGTGCCAGCAGTTTGAGATGGACAGGGGAAACCGGGGAGCTGTTTTTT. It codes for CASSLRWTGETGELFF.

V and J are TRBV7-2 and TRBJ2-5, with D possibly being TRBD2 (7 bases). With 8 bases removed from V and 0 bases from J, the gap between germline ends came to 13 bases. Germline-derived CDR1 and CDR2 are SGHTA and FQGNSA. This CDR3 has 14 amino acids. The CDR3 sequence is CASSRGGDQETQYF. In DNA form, the CDR3 reads TGTGCCAGCTCGAGGGGGGGCGACCAAGAGACCCAGTACTTC. Drawing the rest from reference TRBV7-2 and TRBJ2-5, the complete variable domain is GAGVSQSPSNKVTEKGKDVELRCDPISGHTALYWYRQSLGQGLEFLIYFQGNSAPDKSGLPSDRFSAERTGGSVSTLTIQRTQQEDSAVYLCASSRGGDQETQYFGPGTRLLVL.

The chain couples TRBV19 to TRBJ2-3; possibly TRBD1 for D (6 bases). The CDR3 length is 15 residues. Germline V gene data show CDR1 as LNHDA and CDR2 as SQIVND (reference sequence). V lost 3 bases to trimming and J lost 1 base, with 11 bases between them. In nucleotides, the CDR3 is TGTGCCAGTAGTATTATCGCAGGGGGCACAGATACGCAGTATTTT. This translates into CASSIIAGGTDTQYF.

The V call is TRBV29-1, the J call TRBJ2-5; TRBD2 aligns across 10 bases. The germline gives CDR1 SQVTM, CDR2 ANQGSEA. J gave up 4 bases and V 6 bases, and 8 bases lay outside the gene matches. The CDR3 is made up of 14 amino acids. The CDR3 is CSVDGTSDSETQYF. The CDR3 DNA reads as TGCAGCGTGGACGGGACTAGCGACTCAGAGACCCAGTACTTC. Using reference TRBV29-1 and TRBJ2-5 for the parts outside the CDR3, the full variable domain is SAVISQKPSRDICQRGTSLTIQCQVDSQVTMMFWYRQQPGQSLTLIATANQGSEATYESGFVIDKFPISRPNLTFSTLTVSNMSPEDSSIYLCSVDGTSDSETQYFGPGTRLLVL.

The J gene is TRBJ2-2, the V gene TRBV5-4, with TRBD2 as a possible D gene (6 bases). V lost 4 bases and J 1 base, leaving 11 bases between the germline ends. CDR1 is SGHNT, CDR2 YYREEE, per germline (reference sequence). There are 15 residues in the CDR3. Here the CDR3 DNA reads TGTGCCAGCAGCCCTCGGGGAGGGAACACCGGGGAGCTGTTTTTT. It yields the protein CASSPRGGNTGELFF.

V gene TRBV27 combines with J gene TRBJ2-1, with a weak D call TRBD2 (5 bases). The CDR3 loop spans 14 amino acids. Germline CDR1 reads MNHEY; CDR2 reads SMNVEV (reference sequence). V was cut by 5 bases and J by 2 bases, with 10 bases left in between. The CDR3 here is CASSGGFTYNEQFF. CDR3 sequence (DNA): TGTGCCAGCAGTGGAGGTTTCACCTACAATGAGCAGTTCTTC.

The CDR3 here is CASSITSSYEQYF. The CDR3 DNA follows: TGTGCCAGCAGCATAACAAGCTCCTACGAGCAGTACTTC. The V gene is TRBV9, the J gene TRBJ2-7; D not certain. The V gene lost 4 bases and the J gene lost 0 bases, with 8 bases spanning the gap. The germline V gene has CDR1 SGDLS and CDR2 YYNGEE. The CDR3 has 13 amino acids.

This clone was observed a single time. The V and J genes are TRBV25-1 and TRBJ2-5; D is possibly TRBD1 (6 bases). Between the trimmed V and J ends, which lost 6 bases and 5 bases, there was a span of 16 bases. CDR3 length equals 14 residues. The germline V gene encodes CDR1 MGHDK and CDR2 SYGVNS. Here the CDR3 reads CASRDDRFGETQYF. CDR3 sequence (DNA): TGTGCCAGCAGGGACGACAGGTTCGGGGAGACCCAGTACTTC.

The chain couples TRBV7-3 to TRBJ2-3; the match to TRBD2 covers 15 bases. V trimming: 2 bases; J trimming: 6 bases; junction bases outside the gene matches: 0. The V gene's germline CDR1 is SGHTA and CDR2 FQGTGA. The CDR3 is made up of 15 amino acids. CDR3 sequence reads: CASSLGTSGGDTQYF. The CDR3, as DNA: TGTGCCAGCAGCTTAGGGACTAGCGGGGGGGATACGCAGTATTTT.

This rearrangement joins TRBV18 to TRBJ2-5, with TRBD2 identical over 7 bases. The last part of the DNA fits TRBJ2-7 better; the J call may be wrong. The CDR3 extends over 16 amino acids. Germline values: CDR1 KGHSH, CDR2 LQKENI. The CDR3 DNA reads as TGTGCCAGCTCACCCCCGGGAGGAATGGCTCCCTACGAGCAGTACTTC. Translation gives CASSPPGGMAPYEQYF.

The J gene is TRBJ1-1, the V gene TRBV6-5; 10 nucleotides agree with TRBD1. CDR1 is MNHEY, CDR2 SVGAGI, per germline. Trimming at V came to 5 bases and at J to 5 bases, leaving 8 bases not matched to a gene. The CDR3 consists of 15 residues. As DNA, the CDR3 is TGTGCCAGCAGTAAACAGACAGGGGGCTTAACTGAAGCTTTCTTT. Translating it yields CASSKQTGGLTEAFF.

With regard to this clone: The junction differs from germline at one of its ends, possibly a read error. This sequence joins TRBV5-4 and TRBJ2-7; D is ambiguous. The germline gives CDR1 SGHNT, CDR2 YYREEE (reference sequence). The CDR3 loop spans 14 amino acids. CDR3 DNA: TGTGCCGGCAGCTCCCCGGCTAGTAACTACGAGCAGTACTTC. This codes for CAGSSPASNYEQYF.

V is TRBV4-2 and J is TRBJ2-2; 12 bases match TRBD2. The CDR3 runs 15 residues. CDR1 and CDR2 from the germline V gene are LGHNA and YNFKEQ. J was trimmed by 5 bases and V by 5 bases; bases with no gene match: 3. The CDR3 DNA follows: TGTGCCAGCAGCGGCCTAGCGGGAGGGACCGGGGAGCTGTTTTTT. It translates to CASSGLAGGTGELFF.

The V call is TRBV4-3, the J call TRBJ2-7; TRBD1 matches at 8 bases. Germline loops: CDR1 LGHNA, CDR2 YSLEER. The CDR3 is 18 amino acids. V lost 0 bases, J lost 2 bases, and 12 bases stayed unmatched. CDR3 residues: CASSQESGWTGLPYEQYF. The CDR3 DNA is TGCGCCAGCAGCCAAGAATCGGGATGGACAGGGCTCCCCTACGAGCAGTACTTC.

The V gene is TRBV30, the J gene TRBJ1-3; no clear D gene. V lost 5 bases, J lost 4 bases, and 6 bases lay in between. The CDR3 is 11 amino acids. Germline lookup yields CDR1 GTSNPN and CDR2 SVGIG (reference sequence). In nucleotides, the CDR3 is TGTGCCTGGGGGCAGGGAAACACCATATATTTT. This translates into CAWGQGNTIYF.

J is TRBJ2-7 and V is TRBV6-5, with 8 bases that match TRBD2. V dropped 0 bases and J dropped 2; count of bases not matched to a gene: 3. The CDR3 spans 15 residues. Germline V gene data show CDR1 as MNHEY and CDR2 as SVGAGI. CDR3 residues: CASSYSGTRPYEQYF. The CDR3 region has the DNA TGTGCCAGCAGTTACTCAGGGACTAGACCCTACGAGCAGTACTTC.